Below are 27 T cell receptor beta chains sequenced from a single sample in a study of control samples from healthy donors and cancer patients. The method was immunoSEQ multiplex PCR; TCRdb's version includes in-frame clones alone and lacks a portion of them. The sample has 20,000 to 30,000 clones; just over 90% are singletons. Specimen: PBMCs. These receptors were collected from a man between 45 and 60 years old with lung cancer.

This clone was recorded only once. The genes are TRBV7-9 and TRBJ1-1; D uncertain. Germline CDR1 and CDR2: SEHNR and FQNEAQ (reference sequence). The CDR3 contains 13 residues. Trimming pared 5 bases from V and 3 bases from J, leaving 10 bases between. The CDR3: CASSVTIDTEAFF. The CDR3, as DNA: TGTGCCAGCAGCGTGACAATCGACACTGAAGCTTTCTTT.

CDR3 in amino acids: CASRTGTYTGELFF. CDR3 bases: TGTGCCAGCAGAACCGGGACGTACACCGGGGAGCTGTTTTTT. The V and J genes are TRBV6-5 and TRBJ2-2; D may match TRBD1 or TRBD2 (5 bases each). V lost 6 bases and J 3 bases, leaving 11 bases between the germline ends. The length of the CDR3 is 14 residues. CDR1 and CDR2 from the germline V gene are MNHEY and SVGAGI.

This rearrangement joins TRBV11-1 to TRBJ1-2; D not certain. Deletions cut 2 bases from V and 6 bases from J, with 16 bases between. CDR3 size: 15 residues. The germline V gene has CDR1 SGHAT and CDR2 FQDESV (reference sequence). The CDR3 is CASSLLVGSLDGYTF. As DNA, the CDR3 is TGTGCCAGCAGCTTATTGGTAGGGTCCCTCGATGGCTACACCTTC.

CDR3 residues: CASSKEGLTDTQYF. The CDR3 region has the DNA TGTGCCAGCAGTAAAGAGGGACTAACAGATACGCAGTATTTT. J is TRBJ2-3 and V is TRBV2; 7 positions agree with TRBD2. The CDR3 has 14 residues. Germline CDR1 SNHLY, CDR2 FYNNEI. With 5 bases clipped from V and 3 bases from J, the junction kept 5 bases outside the gene matches.

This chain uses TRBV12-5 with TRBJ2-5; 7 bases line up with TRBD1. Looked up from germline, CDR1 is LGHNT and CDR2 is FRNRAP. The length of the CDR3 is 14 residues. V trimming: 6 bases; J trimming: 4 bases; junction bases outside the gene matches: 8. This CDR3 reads CASGDTGVGETQYF. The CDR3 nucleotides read TGTGCTAGTGGGGATACAGGGGTGGGAGAGACCCAGTACTTC.

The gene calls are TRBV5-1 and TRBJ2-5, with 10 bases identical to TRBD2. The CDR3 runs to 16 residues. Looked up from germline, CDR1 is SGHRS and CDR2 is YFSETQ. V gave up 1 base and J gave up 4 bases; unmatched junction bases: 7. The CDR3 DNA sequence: TGCGCCAGCAGCTTGTCTCCTAGCGGGGGAGGAGAGACCCAGTACTTC. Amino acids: CASSLSPSGGGETQYF.

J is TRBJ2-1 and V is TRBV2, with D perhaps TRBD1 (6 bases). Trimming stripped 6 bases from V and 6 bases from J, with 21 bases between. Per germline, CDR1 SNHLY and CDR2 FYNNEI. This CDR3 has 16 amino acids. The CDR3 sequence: CASSPYWGRAGNEQFF. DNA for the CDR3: TGTGCCAGCAGCCCCTATTGGGGGCGCGCAGGCAATGAGCAGTTCTTC.

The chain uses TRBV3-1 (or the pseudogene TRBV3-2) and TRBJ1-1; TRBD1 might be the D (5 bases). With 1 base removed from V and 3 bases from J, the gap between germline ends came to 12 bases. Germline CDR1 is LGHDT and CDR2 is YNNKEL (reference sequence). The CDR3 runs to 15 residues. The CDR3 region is CASSQGGGSHTEAFF. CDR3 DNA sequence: TGTGCCAGCAGCCAAGGCGGGGGGTCCCACACTGAAGCTTTCTTT.

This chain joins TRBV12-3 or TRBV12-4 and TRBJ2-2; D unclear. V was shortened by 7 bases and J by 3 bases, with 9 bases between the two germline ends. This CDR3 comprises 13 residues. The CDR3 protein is CASNVPYTGELFF. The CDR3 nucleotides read TGTGCCAGCAATGTACCCTACACCGGGGAGCTGTTTTTT.

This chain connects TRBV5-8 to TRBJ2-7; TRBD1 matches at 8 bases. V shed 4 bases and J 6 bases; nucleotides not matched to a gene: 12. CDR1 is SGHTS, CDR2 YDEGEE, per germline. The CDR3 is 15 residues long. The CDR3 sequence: CASSPWTGWKGEQYF. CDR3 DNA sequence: TGTGCCAGCAGCCCTTGGACAGGGTGGAAGGGCGAGCAGTACTTC.

The CDR3 here is CACHRGTNTEAFF. CDR3 nucleotide sequence: TGTGCCTGCCACAGGGGTACGAACACTGAAGCTTTCTTT. The chain recombines TRBV30 with TRBJ1-1, with 7 bases matching TRBD1. J gave up 1 base and V 6 bases, and 5 bases lay outside the gene matches. CDR3 length equals 13 residues. CDR1 and CDR2 from the germline V gene are GTSNPN and SVGIG (reference sequence). Based on the CDR3 plus reference TRBV30 and TRBJ1-1, the full variable domain is SQTIHQWPATLVQPVGSPLSLECTVEGTSNPNLYWYRQAAGRGLQLLFYSVGIGQISSEVPQNLSASRPQDRQFILSSKKLLLSDSGFYLCACHRGTNTEAFFGQGTRLTVV.

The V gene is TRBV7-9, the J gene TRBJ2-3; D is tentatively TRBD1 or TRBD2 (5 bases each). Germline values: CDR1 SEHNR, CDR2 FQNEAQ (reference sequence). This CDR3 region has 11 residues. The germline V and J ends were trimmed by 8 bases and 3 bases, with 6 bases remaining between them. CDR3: CASEGTDTQYF. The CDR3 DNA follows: TGTGCCAGCGAGGGGACAGATACGCAGTATTTT.

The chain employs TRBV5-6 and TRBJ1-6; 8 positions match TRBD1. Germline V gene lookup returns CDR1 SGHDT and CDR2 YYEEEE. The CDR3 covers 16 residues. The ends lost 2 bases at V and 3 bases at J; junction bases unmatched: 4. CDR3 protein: CASSFGQGGYNSPLHF. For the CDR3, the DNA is TGTGCCAGCAGCTTCGGACAGGGTGGCTATAATTCACCCCTCCACTTT.

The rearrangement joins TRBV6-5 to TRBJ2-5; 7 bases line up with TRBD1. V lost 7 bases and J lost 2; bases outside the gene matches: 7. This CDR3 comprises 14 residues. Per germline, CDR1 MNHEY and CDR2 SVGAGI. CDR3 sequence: CASTPGGQQETQYF. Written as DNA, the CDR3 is TGTGCCAGCACTCCAGGGGGACAACAAGAGACCCAGTACTTC.

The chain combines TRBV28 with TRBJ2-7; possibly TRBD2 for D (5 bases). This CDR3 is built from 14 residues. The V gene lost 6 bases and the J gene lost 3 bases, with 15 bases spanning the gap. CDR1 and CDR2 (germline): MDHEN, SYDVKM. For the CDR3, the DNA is TGTGCCAGCAGCGCGGGTACTATGGTCTACGAGCAGTACTTC. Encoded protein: CASSAGTMVYEQYF.

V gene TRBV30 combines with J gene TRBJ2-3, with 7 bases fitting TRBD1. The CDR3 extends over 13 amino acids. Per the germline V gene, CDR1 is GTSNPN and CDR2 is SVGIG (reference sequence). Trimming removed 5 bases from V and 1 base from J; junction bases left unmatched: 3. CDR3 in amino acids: CAWWQGGTDTQYF. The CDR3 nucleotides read TGTGCCTGGTGGCAGGGGGGCACAGATACGCAGTATTTT.

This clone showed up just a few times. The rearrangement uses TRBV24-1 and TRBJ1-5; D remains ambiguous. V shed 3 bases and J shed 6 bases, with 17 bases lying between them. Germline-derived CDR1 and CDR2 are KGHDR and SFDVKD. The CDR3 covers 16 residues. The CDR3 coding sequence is TGTGCCACCAGTGATAGGGCATCGACGTCCCGTCAGCCCCAGCATTTT. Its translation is CATSDRASTSRQPQHF.

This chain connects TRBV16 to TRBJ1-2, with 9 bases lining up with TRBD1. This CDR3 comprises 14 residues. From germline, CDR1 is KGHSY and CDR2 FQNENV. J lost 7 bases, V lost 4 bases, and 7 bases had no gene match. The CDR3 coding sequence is TGTGCCAGCAGCCCCGGACAGGGGAAGACTGGCTACACCTTC. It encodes CASSPGQGKTGYTF.

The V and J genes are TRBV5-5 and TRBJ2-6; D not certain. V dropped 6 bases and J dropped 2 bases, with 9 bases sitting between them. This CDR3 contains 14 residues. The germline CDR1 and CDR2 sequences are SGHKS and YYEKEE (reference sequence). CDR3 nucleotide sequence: TGTGCCAGCATCAGTAGCCCTGGGGCCAACGTCCTGACTTTC. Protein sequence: CASISSPGANVLTF. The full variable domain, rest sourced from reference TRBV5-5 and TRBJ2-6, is DAGVTQSPTHLIKTRGQQVTLRCSPISGHKSVSWYQQVLGQGPQFIFQYYEKEERGRGNFPDRFSARQFPNYSSELNVNALLLGDSALYLCASISSPGANVLTFGAGSRLTVL.

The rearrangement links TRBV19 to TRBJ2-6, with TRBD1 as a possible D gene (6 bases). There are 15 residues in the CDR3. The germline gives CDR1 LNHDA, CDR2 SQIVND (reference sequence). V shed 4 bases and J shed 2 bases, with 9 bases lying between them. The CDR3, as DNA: TGTGCCAGTAGTAGACAGGACCCTGGGGCCAACGTCCTGACTTTC. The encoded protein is CASSRQDPGANVLTF.

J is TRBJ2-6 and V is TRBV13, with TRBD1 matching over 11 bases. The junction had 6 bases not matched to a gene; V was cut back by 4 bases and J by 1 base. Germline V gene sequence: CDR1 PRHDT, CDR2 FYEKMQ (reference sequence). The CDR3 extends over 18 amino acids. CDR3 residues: CASSSAGTGGSGANVLTF. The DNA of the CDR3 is TGTGCCAGCAGCTCGGCCGGGACAGGGGGATCTGGGGCCAACGTCCTGACTTTC.

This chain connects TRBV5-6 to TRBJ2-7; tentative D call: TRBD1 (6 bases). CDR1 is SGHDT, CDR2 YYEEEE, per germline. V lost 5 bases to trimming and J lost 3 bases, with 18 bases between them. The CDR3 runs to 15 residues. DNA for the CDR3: TGTGCCAGCAGTCGTAGGGACACGGCTTACTACGAGCAGTACTTC. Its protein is CASSRRDTAYYEQYF. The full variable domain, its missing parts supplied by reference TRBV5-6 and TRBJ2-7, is DAGVTQSPTHLIKTRGQQVTLRCSPKSGHDTVSWYQQALGQGPQFIFQYYEEEERQRGNFPDRFSGHQFPNYSSELNVNALLLGDSALYLCASSRRDTAYYEQYFGPGTRLTVT.

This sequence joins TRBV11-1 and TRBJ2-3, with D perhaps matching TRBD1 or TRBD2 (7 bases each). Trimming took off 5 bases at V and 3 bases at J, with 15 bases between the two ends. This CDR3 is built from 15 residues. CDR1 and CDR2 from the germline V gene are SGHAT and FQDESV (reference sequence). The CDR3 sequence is CASSRQGEGTDTQYF. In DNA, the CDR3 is TGTGCCAGCAGCCGCCAGGGGGAGGGGACAGATACGCAGTATTTT.

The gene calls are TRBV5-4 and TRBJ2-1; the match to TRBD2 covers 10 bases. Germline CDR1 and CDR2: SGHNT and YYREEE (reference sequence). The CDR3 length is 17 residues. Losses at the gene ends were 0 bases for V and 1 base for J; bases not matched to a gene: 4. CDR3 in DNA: TGTGCCAGCAGCTTGGACAGCGGGGGGGCTTCCTACAATGAGCAGTTCTTC. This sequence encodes CASSLDSGGASYNEQFF.

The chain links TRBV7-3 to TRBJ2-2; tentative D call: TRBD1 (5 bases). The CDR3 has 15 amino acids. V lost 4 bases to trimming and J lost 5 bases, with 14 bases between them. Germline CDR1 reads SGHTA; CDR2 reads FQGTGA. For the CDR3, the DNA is TGTGCCAGCAGCTGGGCAGGGAAGAATACCGGGGAGCTGTTTTTT. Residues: CASSWAGKNTGELFF. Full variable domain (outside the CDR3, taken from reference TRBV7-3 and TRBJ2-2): GAGVSQTPSNKVTEKGKYVELRCDPISGHTALYWYRQSLGQGPEFLIYFQGTGAADDSGLPNDRFFAVRPEGSVSTLKIQRTERGDSAVYLCASSWAGKNTGELFFGEGSRLTVL.

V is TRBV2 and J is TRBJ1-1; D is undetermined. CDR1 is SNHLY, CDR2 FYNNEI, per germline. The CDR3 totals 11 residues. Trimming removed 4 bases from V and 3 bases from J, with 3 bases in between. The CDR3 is CASSGDTEAFF. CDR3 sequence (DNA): TGTGCCAGCAGTGGTGACACTGAAGCTTTCTTT.

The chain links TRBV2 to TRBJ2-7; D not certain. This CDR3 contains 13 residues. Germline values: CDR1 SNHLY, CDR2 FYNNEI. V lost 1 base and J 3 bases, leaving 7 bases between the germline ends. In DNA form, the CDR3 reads TGTGCCAGCAGTGAAGGGCCGTTCTACGAGCAGTACTTC. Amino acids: CASSEGPFYEQYF.